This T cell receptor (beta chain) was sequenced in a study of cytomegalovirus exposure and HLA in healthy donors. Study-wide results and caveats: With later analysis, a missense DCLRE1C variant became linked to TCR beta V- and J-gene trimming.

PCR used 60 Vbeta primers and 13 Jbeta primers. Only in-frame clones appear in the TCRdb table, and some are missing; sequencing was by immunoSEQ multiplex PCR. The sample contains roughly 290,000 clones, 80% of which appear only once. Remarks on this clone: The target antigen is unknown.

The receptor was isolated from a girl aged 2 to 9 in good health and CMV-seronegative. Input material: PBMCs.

CDR3 in amino acids: CASSPLGNEKLFF. The CDR3 DNA follows: TGCGCCAGCAGCCCCCTAGGTAATGAAAAACTGTTTTTT. This chain joins TRBV5-1 and TRBJ1-4; D uncertain. This CDR3 spans 13 amino acids. Between the trimmed V and J ends, which lost 4 bases and 4 bases, there was a span of 8 bases. CDR1 and CDR2 from the germline V gene are SGHRS and YFSETQ. Full variable domain (outside the CDR3, taken from reference TRBV5-1 and TRBJ1-4): KAGVTQTPRYLIKTRGQQVTLSCSPISGHRSVSWYQQTPGQGLQFLFEYFSETQRNKGNFPGRFSGRQFSNSRSEMNVSTLELGDSALYLCASSPLGNEKLFFGSGTQLSVL.